Listed below are T cell receptor beta chains from one sample, sequenced in a study of glioma-infiltrating T cells after dendritic cell vaccination. The repertoire was sequenced with immunoSEQ multiplex PCR; TCRdb's copy has only in-frame clones and lacks some. The repertoire holds roughly 80,000 clones, with around 86% as singletons. This specimen was blood, taken after dendritic cell vaccination. These TCRs come from a human donor with glioblastoma. The CDR3 runs from the conserved cysteine through the conserved F or W. The order of the fields is clone size, D gene, V gene, J gene, CDR3 protein, CDR3 DNA. The D gene is left open where the match is weak. Rows may omit the clone size; those that give it use once, few, many or a size class.

>-|TRBD1|TRBV7-3|TRBJ1-1
CASSKGGTVGTEAFF
TGTGCCAGCAGCAAAGGGGGGACAGTAGGCACTGAAGCTTTCTTT
>few|TRBD1|TRBV5-4|TRBJ1-1
CASSGGTGIGAFF
TGTGCCAGCAGCGGCGGGACAGGTATTGGAGCTTTCTTT
>-|-|TRBV19|TRBJ1-3
CASSSSSSGNTIYF
TGTGCCAGTAGTTCGTCCAGCTCTGGAAACACCATATATTTT
>once|-|TRBV9|TRBJ1-4
CASSVGTASNEKLFF
TGTGCCAGCAGCGTAGGAACAGCCTCTAATGAAAAACTGTTTTTT
>-|TRBD2|TRBV19|TRBJ2-1
CASSIDLWGGTYNEQFF
TGTGCCAGTAGTATAGATCTATGGGGGGGGACCTACAATGAGCAGTTCTTC
>once|TRBD1|TRBV7-9|TRBJ1-2
CASSPTGLDYGYTF
TGTGCCAGCAGCCCGACAGGGTTAGACTATGGCTACACCTTC
>once|TRBD2|TRBV7-3|TRBJ2-3
CASSPGLAYTDTQYF
TGTGCCAGCAGCCCGGGACTAGCGTACACAGATACGCAGTATTTT
>-|TRBD2|TRBV7-2|TRBJ2-1
CASSFGLAGDWQFF
TGTGCCAGCAGCTTCGGTCTAGCGGGAGACTGGCAGTTCTTC
>few|TRBD2|TRBV5-1|TRBJ2-7
CASSEAGGKSYEQYF
TGCGCCAGCAGCGAAGCGGGGGGGAAATCCTACGAGCAGTACTTC
>once|-|TRBV11-3|TRBJ1-1
CASSLVLGGGTEAFF
TGTGCCAGCAGCTTAGTCTTGGGAGGGGGTACTGAAGCTTTCTTT
>-|-|TRBV7-9|TRBJ2-5
CASSLGARGETQYF
TGTGCCAGCAGCTTAGGGGCTCGGGGAGAGACCCAGTACTTC
>-|-|TRBV6-5|TRBJ2-2
CASSLFPGELFF
TGTGCCAGCAGTCTTTTTCCCGGGGAGCTGTTTTTT
>-|-|TRBV12-1|TRBJ2-7
CASSLRAGGYEQYF
TGTGCCAGCAGCCTCCGGGCAGGGGGCTACGAGCAGTACTTC
>-|-|TRBV12-2|TRBJ2-2
CASRLALLAGTNTGELFF
TGTGCAAGTCGCTTAGCCCTCCTAGCGGGGACGAACACCGGGGAGCTGTTTTTT
>-|-|TRBV7-2|TRBJ2-1
CASSLGRYNEQFF
TGTGCCAGCAGCTTAGGCCGGTACAATGAGCAGTTCTTC
>-|-|TRBV6-4|TRBJ2-3
CASSEGQSTDTQYF
TGTGCCAGCAGTGAAGGACAGAGCACAGATACGCAGTATTTT
>-|-|TRBV6-5|TRBJ2-7
CASSLRDWGTYEQYF
TGTGCCAGCAGTCTCAGGGACTGGGGGACCTACGAGCAGTACTTC
>-|TRBD1|TRBV10-3|TRBJ1-5
CAISVGQDNQPQHF
TGTGCCATCAGCGTGGGACAGGACAATCAGCCCCAGCATTTT
>-|-|TRBV19|TRBJ1-2
CASSTTQSLGYGYTF
TGTGCCAGTAGTACGACACAATCTTTGGGCTATGGCTACACCTTC
>-|-|TRBV7-9|TRBJ2-1
CASSLSGPTAYNEQFF
TGTGCCAGCAGCTTAAGCGGGCCTACAGCATACAATGAGCAGTTCTTC
>-|-|TRBV6-5|TRBJ1-5
CASSLRQVAEPQHF
TGTGCCAGCAGTCTCCGACAGGTCGCGGAGCCCCAGCATTTT
>-|-|TRBV28|TRBJ2-2
CASSLRAGRTGELFF
TGTGCCAGCAGTTTAAGGGCAGGGAGGACCGGGGAGCTGTTTTTT
>once|TRBD1|TRBV18|TRBJ2-7
CASSQTGQGVYEQYF
TGTGCCAGCTCACAAACGGGACAGGGGGTTTACGAGCAGTACTTC
>-|-|TRBV4-1|TRBJ2-7
CASSHLAGGYEQYF
TGCGCCAGCAGCCACCTAGCAGGGGGGTACGAGCAGTACTTC
>-|-|TRBV6-1|TRBJ1-2
CASSEGAGMDYGYTF
TGTGCCAGCAGTGAAGGGGCAGGCATGGACTATGGCTACACCTTC
>-|TRBD1|TRBV7-9|TRBJ1-5
CASSLRGDRGQWSNQPQHF
TGTGCCAGCAGCTTAAGGGGGGACAGGGGGCAGTGGAGCAATCAGCCCCAGCATTTT
>-|-|TRBV5-4|TRBJ2-2
CASSLKGGSGELFF
TGTGCCAGCAGCTTGAAAGGGGGAAGCGGGGAGCTGTTTTTT
>-|-|TRBV18|TRBJ1-2
CASSPPFNYGYTF
TGTGCCAGCTCACCACCCTTTAACTATGGCTACACCTTC
>-|-|TRBV30|TRBJ1-4
CAWSVGGSANEKLFF
TGTGCCTGGAGTGTCGGGGGTTCGGCTAATGAAAAACTGTTTTTT
>-|-|TRBV7-9|TRBJ2-3
CASGGGGDPPTDTQYF
TGTGCCAGCGGAGGGGGAGGGGATCCTCCCACAGATACGCAGTATTTT
>-|TRBD1|TRBV9|TRBJ1-2
CASSVVTGDGYTF
TGTGCCAGCAGCGTAGTTACAGGGGATGGCTACACCTTC
>-|-|TRBV6-5|TRBJ1-2
CASSYRGGFGYGYTF
TGTGCCAGCAGTTACAGGGGGGGCTTCGGCTATGGCTACACCTTC
>-|-|TRBV27|TRBJ2-1
CASSPQGSEQFF
TGTGCCAGCAGTCCACAGGGATCTGAGCAGTTCTTC
>-|TRBD1|TRBV6-5|TRBJ1-3
CASSPVGQGENTIYF
TGTGCCAGCAGTCCGGTCGGACAGGGCGAAAACACCATATATTTT
>-|TRBD1|TRBV10-2|TRBJ1-1
CAGGTGGTEAFF
TGCGCCGGGGGGACAGGGGGTACTGAAGCTTTCTTT
>-|TRBD2|TRBV5-1|TRBJ2-3
CASSLGASGRSTDTQYF
TGCGCCAGCAGCTTGGGGGCTAGCGGGAGAAGCACAGATACGCAGTATTTT
>-|TRBD2|TRBV6-5|TRBJ2-7
CASRPLAGGAYEQYF
TGTGCCAGCAGGCCCCTAGCGGGAGGAGCGTACGAGCAGTACTTC
>-|-|TRBV4-2|TRBJ2-2
CASSPALLADGGGELFF
TGTGCCAGCAGCCCCGCCCTACTAGCCGACGGCGGTGGGGAGCTGTTTTTT
>-|TRBD2|TRBV15|TRBJ2-1
CATSRAGGNNEQFF
TGTGCCACCAGCAGAGCGGGGGGGAATAATGAGCAGTTCTTC
>-|TRBD1|TRBV5-1|TRBJ2-7
CASSPGQGIEQYF
TGCGCCAGCAGCCCCGGACAGGGCATCGAGCAGTACTTC